This entry is about one T cell receptor (beta chain). Only in-frame clones appear in the TCRdb table, and some are missing; sequencing was by immunoSEQ multiplex PCR. The data hold some 150,000 clones, with about 87% observed a single time. The data belong to a study of blood T cell repertoires in COVID-19. Study-wide background: Acute and convalescent COVID-19 specimens originated in the United States, Italy and Spain.

The CDR3 is 14 amino acids. V shed 0 bases and J shed 7 bases, with 11 bases lying between them. CDR1 is SGHNT, CDR2 YYREEE, per germline (reference sequence). This clonotype was sampled from a woman aged 50 to 60 with acute or convalescent COVID-19. The sample comprised peripheral blood. J is TRBJ1-3 and V is TRBV5-4; D is perhaps TRBD1 (6 bases). CDR3 DNA sequence: TGTGCCAGCAGCTTGGTAGGGGGACGGAACACCATATATTTT. Protein: CASSLVGGRNTIYF.